These 28 T cell receptor beta chains share one sample of origin, sequenced in a study of metastatic and nonmetastatic thyroid tumors. No treatment of any kind had been given to any patient before thyroid surgery. TCRdb re-clonotyped the PCR reads through MiXCR. Of 100,000 or so clones listed, 15% were seen once; the top ten hold just over 3.5%. Sequenced material: blood. Receptors originate from a female donor with papillary thyroid cancer or a benign thyroid nodule (not recorded which). Some clones in this sample may be carry-over from other donors' samples.

Ten or more counts support this clone. The chain uses TRBV19 and TRBJ1-5; 7 bases map to TRBD1. The CDR3 runs 17 residues. CDR1 is LNHDA and CDR2 is SQIVND in the germline V gene (reference sequence). Trimming took 3 bases from V and 6 from J; bases not matched to a gene: 14. This CDR3 is CASSILVIQGIAQPQHF. The DNA of the CDR3 is TGTGCCAGTAGTATTTTAGTTATACAGGGGATCGCTCAGCCCCAGCATTTT.

The J gene is TRBJ2-2, the V gene TRBV27; a possible D gene is TRBD2 (6 bases). Trimming removed 10 bases from V and 4 bases from J, with 16 bases in between. The germline V gene has CDR1 MNHEY and CDR2 SMNVEV (reference sequence). This CDR3 is 14 amino acids long. The CDR3 loop reads CAISGWGVTGELFF. CDR3 nucleotides: TGTGCCATCTCCGGGTGGGGGGTCACCGGGGAGCTGTTTTTT.

In this sample, this clone turned up many times. The sample has other DNA sequences that encode this CDR3 too. The V and J genes are TRBV20-1 and TRBJ2-2; the match to TRBD2 covers 15 bases. This CDR3 has 17 residues. J lost 5 bases, V lost 4 bases, and 8 bases had no gene match. Germline V gives CDR1 DFQATT, CDR2 SNEGSKA (reference sequence). The CDR3 DNA reads as TGCAGTGCTACACGGACTAGCGGGGGGGCAAGGACCGGGGAGCTGTTTTTT. This sequence encodes CSATRTSGGARTGELFF.

This clone was counted many times. The rearrangement links TRBV7-9 to TRBJ2-3; D unresolved. This CDR3 is built from 12 residues. V was trimmed by 5 bases and J by 2 bases, leaving 5 bases between them. Germline lookup yields CDR1 SEHNR and CDR2 FQNEAQ (reference sequence). The CDR3: CASSRYTDTQYF. The DNA for the CDR3 is TGTGCCAGCAGCCGTTACACAGATACGCAGTATTTT.

This clone has at least ten counts. The chain joins TRBV2 to TRBJ2-6; D not resolved. CDR1 is SNHLY and CDR2 is FYNNEI in the germline V gene. The CDR3 sequence is 13 residues long. V was pared by 10 bases and J by 4 bases, with 11 bases between. The CDR3 sequence is CATDGPGANVLTF. The CDR3 DNA is TGTGCCACCGACGGTCCCGGGGCCAACGTCCTGACTTTC. Drawing the rest from reference TRBV2 and TRBJ2-6, the complete variable domain is EPEVTQTPSHQVTQMGQEVILRCVPISNHLYFYWYRQILGQKVEFLVSFYNNEISEKSEIFDDQFSVERPDGSNFTLKIRSTKLEDSAMYFCATDGPGANVLTFGAGSRLTVL.

This clone was picked up many times. Here the CDR3 reads CASSVGPWDEQYF. The CDR3 region has the DNA TGTGCCAGCAGCGTAGGACCCTGGGACGAGCAGTACTTC. This rearrangement joins TRBV9 to TRBJ2-7; no reliable D call. The germline V gene encodes CDR1 SGDLS and CDR2 YYNGEE. This CDR3 has 13 residues. Trimming took off 0 bases at V and 5 bases at J, with 9 bases between the two ends.

This clone was recorded at least ten times. The chain joins TRBV9 to TRBJ1-6; D gene unclear. The CDR3 runs 15 residues. Between the trimmed V and J ends, which lost 3 bases and 9 bases, there was a span of 16 bases. Germline values: CDR1 SGDLS, CDR2 YYNGEE. The CDR3 sequence is CASSAAAGRGSPLHF. The CDR3 DNA reads TGTGCCAGCAGCGCTGCGGCGGGAAGAGGTTCACCCCTCCACTTT.

In this sample, this clone turned up many times. Other DNA variants within this sample encode the same CDR3. The CDR3 loop is CASSVAPDRGQPQHF. CDR3 nucleotides: TGTGCCAGCAGCGTAGCTCCGGACAGGGGGCAGCCCCAGCATTTT. V usage is TRBV9 and J usage is TRBJ1-5, with 10 bases identical to TRBD1. The J segment lost 7 bases and the V segment lost 0 bases, leaving 4 bases of the junction unmatched. This CDR3 contains 15 residues. From germline, CDR1 is SGDLS and CDR2 YYNGEE. The whole variable domain, filled in from reference TRBV9 and TRBJ1-5, reads DSGVTQTPKHLITATGQRVTLRCSPRSGDLSVYWYQQSLDQGLQFLIQYYNGEERAKGNILERFSAQQFPDLHSELNLSSLELGDSALYFCASSVAPDRGQPQHFGDGTRLSIL.

The table lists this clone with many counts. V usage is TRBV11-2 and J usage is TRBJ2-1; 7 nucleotides line up with TRBD2. J lost 4 bases, V lost 5 bases, and 8 bases had no gene match. This CDR3 is built from 15 residues. Germline assignment: CDR1 SGHAT and CDR2 FQNNGV. The CDR3 reads CASSPEWEGYNEQFF. The CDR3 nucleotides are TGTGCCAGCAGCCCGGAATGGGAGGGGTACAATGAGCAGTTCTTC.

Ten or more counts support this clone. It is unclear where the CDR3 begins or ends on the DNA, so no DNA is shown, and the CDR3 is as TCRdb lists it. The chain combines TRBV2 with TRBJ1-2. The CDR3 spans 12 amino acids, including both terminal residues. The germline gives CDR1 SNHLY, CDR2 FYNNEI. This CDR3 reads CATLSGPYGCTF.

With regard to this clone: Germline is not matched at one junction end, which may reflect a read error. CDR3 amino acids: CASSLRGKSHNSPLNF. The CDR3 bases are TGTGCCAGCAGTTTGAGGGGGAAGTCCCATAATTCACCCCTCAACTTT. The chain is built from TRBV12-3 or TRBV12-4 and TRBJ1-6, with a weak D call TRBD1 (6 bases). CDR3 length: 16 residues.

This clone was seen many times. The rearrangement joins TRBV3-1 to TRBJ1-1; no firm D call. The CDR3 contains 13 residues. V was pared by 4 bases and J by 2 bases, with 8 bases between. The V gene's germline CDR1 is LGHDT and CDR2 YNNKEL (reference sequence). The CDR3 bases are TGTGCCAGCAGCCTGCTAGTAAACACTGAAGCTTTCTTT. It codes for CASSLLVNTEAFF.

There are many counts of this clone. The rearrangement joins TRBV28 to TRBJ2-6, with 11 bases identical to TRBD1. Germline V gene lookup returns CDR1 MDHEN and CDR2 SYDVKM. The CDR3 is made up of 19 amino acids. Trimming cost V 6 bases and J 0 bases; bases outside gene matches: 10. The CDR3 DNA is TGTGCCAGCAGACCCCACGCCGGGACAGGGGGCTCTGGGGCCAACGTCCTGACTTTC. Protein: CASRPHAGTGGSGANVLTF.

This clone showed up many times. A much larger clone lies a single base off, so this may be a read error. The gene calls are TRBV28 and TRBJ1-5, with 9 positions matching TRBD1. V shed 6 bases and J 6 bases; nucleotides not matched to a gene: 6. Germline loops: CDR1 MDHEN, CDR2 SYDVKM. The CDR3 has 14 amino acids. As DNA, the CDR3 is TGTGCCAGCAGGGGACAGGGAGGATGTCAGCCCCAGCATTTT. This sequence encodes CASRGQGGCQPQHF.

This clone was seen repeatedly, ten times or more. The chain recombines TRBV20-1 with TRBJ1-1, with a weak D call TRBD1 (5 bases). Germline CDR1 reads DFQATT; CDR2 reads SNEGSKA (reference sequence). Between the trimmed V and J ends, which lost 2 bases and 2 bases, there was a span of 12 bases. The CDR3 contains 14 residues. The CDR3, as DNA: TGCAGTGCTAGAAGGGGTGGTGAAAACACTGAAGCTTTCTTT. Protein sequence: CSARRGGENTEAFF.

Many counts were recorded for this clone. The chain couples TRBV30 to TRBJ1-2, with D uncertain. CDR1 is GTSNPN, CDR2 SVGIG, per germline (reference sequence). V lost 6 bases to trimming and J lost 8 bases, with 16 bases between them. This CDR3 spans 12 amino acids. The chain's CDR3 is CACNKGIGGYTF. As DNA, the CDR3 is TGTGCCTGTAATAAGGGTATTGGAGGCTACACCTTC.

This clone was detected only a few times. The chain couples TRBV10-3 to TRBJ1-6; D not resolved. The CDR3 extends over 15 amino acids. Germline CDR1 reads ENHRY; CDR2 reads SYGVKD. The V end lost 7 bases, the J end lost 6 bases, and 16 bases lay between the germline ends. The CDR3 region is CAIIPWGESNSPLHF. CDR3 sequence (DNA): TGTGCCATCATCCCCTGGGGTGAGAGTAATTCACCCCTCCACTTT.

This clone was seen ten or more times. The CDR3 sequence: CASSLEGRGPPYNEQFF. DNA of the CDR3: TGTGCCAGCAGCTTAGAAGGGCGGGGGCCTCCGTACAATGAGCAGTTCTTC. The chain couples TRBV11-2 to TRBJ2-1; perhaps TRBD2 as D (7 bases). V lost 0 bases, J lost 4 bases, and 16 bases lay in between. Germline lookup yields CDR1 SGHAT and CDR2 FQNNGV. The CDR3 is made up of 17 amino acids. The full variable domain, rest sourced from reference TRBV11-2 and TRBJ2-1, is EAGVAQSPRYKIIEKRQSVAFWCNPISGHATLYWYQQILGQGPKLLIQFQNNGVVDDSQLPKDRFSAERLKGVDSTLKIQPAKLEDSAVYLCASSLEGRGPPYNEQFFGPGTRLTVL.

Remarks on this clone: Just one base apart from a much larger clone, this may be a read error. Other DNA sequences from this sample encode an identical CDR3 as well. The chain carries TRBV28 and TRBJ2-5; D is perhaps TRBD1 (6 bases). CDR1 and CDR2 (germline): MDHEN, SYDVKM. The CDR3 has 13 residues. Trimming removed 3 bases from V and 8 bases from J, with 13 bases in between. The CDR3 bases are TGTGCCAGCAGTTTGGGGGCGGTGGGTACCCAGTACTTC. Amino acids: CASSLGAVGTQYF. Based on the CDR3 plus reference TRBV28 and TRBJ2-5, the full variable domain is DVKVTQSSRYLVKRTGEKVFLECVQDMDHENMFWYRQDPGLGLRLIYFSYDVKMKEKGDIPEGYSVSREKKERFSLILESASTNQTSMYLCASSLGAVGTQYFGPGTRLLVL.

V is TRBV27 and J is TRBJ2-7; D perhaps matches TRBD1 (5 bases). Trimming took off 10 bases at V and 3 bases at J, with 28 bases between the two ends. The CDR3 is 17 amino acids. From germline, CDR1 is MNHEY and CDR2 SMNVEV (reference sequence). In DNA form, the CDR3 reads TGTGCCAACAGCCCAGGCGGATCAGGGTATGAGTACTACGAGCAGTACTTC. Its protein is CANSPGGSGYEYYEQYF.

This clone was counted ten times or more. The V and J genes are TRBV10-1 and TRBJ1-1, with TRBD1 identical over 7 bases. The germline CDR1 and CDR2 sequences are WNHNN and SYGVQD (reference sequence). The CDR3 length is 14 residues. V trimming: 6 bases; J trimming: 3 bases; junction bases outside the gene matches: 7. The CDR3 loop is CASSQEGGDTEAFF. The CDR3 DNA reads as TGCGCCAGCAGCCAAGAAGGGGGCGACACTGAAGCTTTCTTT.

In this sample, this clone turned up a few times. A read error may be the cause here, since a much bigger clone is one base away. As DNA, the CDR3 is TGTGCCAGCAGCTTACGGGGAAAGCCAGGGGACACTGAAGCTTTCTTT. It yields the protein CASSLRGKPGDTEAFF. J is TRBJ1-1 and V is TRBV11-1, with a tentative D call TRBD1 (6 bases). V gave up 2 bases and J gave up 3 bases, with 16 bases separating them. Germline assignment: CDR1 SGHAT and CDR2 FQDESV (reference sequence). This CDR3 spans 16 amino acids.

Concerning this clone itself: A single base separates this from a much larger clone, so it may be a read error. This sequence joins TRBV19 and TRBJ2-1, with 7 bases lining up with TRBD2. Germline V lookup: CDR1 LNHDA, CDR2 SQIVND (reference sequence). V trimming: 3 bases; J trimming: 4 bases; junction bases outside the gene matches: 15. This CDR3 contains 18 residues. The CDR3 loop reads CASSIQGVRGGVYNEQFF. Written as DNA, the CDR3 is TGTGCCAGTAGTATTCAGGGTGTACGCGGGGGTGTGTACAATGAGCAGTTCTTC.

This clone has at least ten counts. The chain uses TRBV27 and TRBJ1-2, with D unresolved. V was pared by 2 bases and J by 5 bases, with 9 bases between. The CDR3 is 13 residues long. Germline V lookup: CDR1 MNHEY, CDR2 SMNVEV (reference sequence). CDR3 in amino acids: CASSLGRFYGYTF. Written as DNA, the CDR3 is TGTGCCAGCAGTTTAGGTAGATTTTATGGCTACACCTTC.

This clone has at least ten counts. The genes are TRBV7-6 and TRBJ1-5; D not resolved. The germline V gene has CDR1 SGHVS and CDR2 FNYEAQ. This CDR3 region has 13 residues. V lost 1 base to trimming and J lost 11 bases, with 12 bases between them. In DNA, the CDR3 is TGTGCCAGCAGCTTAGAGGAGCACGGGGCCCAGCATTTT. Translating it yields CASSLEEHGAQHF. Drawing the rest from reference TRBV7-6 and TRBJ1-5, the complete variable domain is GAGVSQSPRYKVTKRGQDVALRCDPISGHVSLYWYRQALGQGPEFLTYFNYEAQQDKSGLPNDRFSAERPEGSISTLTIQRTEQRDSAMYRCASSLEEHGAQHFGDGTRLSIL.

Regarding this clone: This may arise from a read error, as a much more abundant clone is one base away. The chain uses TRBV10-3 and TRBJ1-4; no definite D call. CDR1 is ENHRY and CDR2 is SYGVKD in the germline V gene. Trimming took 11 bases from V and 3 from J, leaving 16 bases between them. CDR3 length: 14 amino acids. The CDR3 DNA sequence: TGTGCCGTCGGCCGAGGAAACGCTAATGAAAAACTGTTTTTT. It yields the protein CAVGRGNANEKLFF.

This clone ranks as medium-sized. This chain links TRBV28 with TRBJ1-2; D is unclear. The germline gives CDR1 MDHEN, CDR2 SYDVKM. V was shortened by 6 bases and J by 4 bases, with 9 bases between the two germline ends. The CDR3 length is 12 residues. In DNA form, the CDR3 reads TGTGCCAGCAGGGACTGGACCTATGGCTACACCTTC. This gives the protein CASRDWTYGYTF.

In its sample, this clone was seen many times. The chain is built from TRBV15 and TRBJ2-3; no reliable D call. Germline V gene lookup returns CDR1 LNHNV and CDR2 YYDKDF (reference sequence). The CDR3 is 14 residues long. V lost 1 base and J lost 2, with 7 bases in between. The chain's CDR3 is CATSRVADTDTQYF. For the CDR3, the DNA is TGTGCCACCAGCAGAGTTGCGGACACAGATACGCAGTATTTT.